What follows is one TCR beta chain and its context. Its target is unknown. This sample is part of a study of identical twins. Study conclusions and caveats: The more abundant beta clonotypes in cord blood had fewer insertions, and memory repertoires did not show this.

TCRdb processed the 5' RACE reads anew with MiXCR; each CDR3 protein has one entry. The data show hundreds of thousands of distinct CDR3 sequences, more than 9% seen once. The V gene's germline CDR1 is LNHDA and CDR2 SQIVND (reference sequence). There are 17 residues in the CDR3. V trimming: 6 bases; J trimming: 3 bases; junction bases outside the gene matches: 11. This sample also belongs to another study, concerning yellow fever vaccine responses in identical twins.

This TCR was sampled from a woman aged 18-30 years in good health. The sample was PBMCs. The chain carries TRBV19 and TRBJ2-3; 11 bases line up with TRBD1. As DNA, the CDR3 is TGTGCCAGTAGCCGAGGACAGGGGGCCATTCTGACAGATACGCAGTATTTT. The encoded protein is CASSRGQGAILTDTQYF.